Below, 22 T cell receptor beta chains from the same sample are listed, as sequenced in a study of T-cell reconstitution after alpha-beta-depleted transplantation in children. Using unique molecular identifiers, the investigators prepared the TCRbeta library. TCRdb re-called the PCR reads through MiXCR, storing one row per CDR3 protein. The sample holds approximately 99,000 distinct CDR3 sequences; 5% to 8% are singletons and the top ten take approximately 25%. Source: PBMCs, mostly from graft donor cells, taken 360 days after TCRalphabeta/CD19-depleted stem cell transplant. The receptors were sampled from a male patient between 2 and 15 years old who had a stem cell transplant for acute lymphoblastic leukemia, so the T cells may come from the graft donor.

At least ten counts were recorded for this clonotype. CDR3 protein: CSGLASTDTQYF. The CDR3 coding sequence is TGCAGCGGACTAGCGAGCACAGATACGCAGTATTTT. The J gene is TRBJ2-3, the V gene TRBV20-1; 9 bases line up with TRBD2. The CDR3 sequence is 12 residues long. Germline values: CDR1 DFQATT, CDR2 SNEGSKA (reference sequence).

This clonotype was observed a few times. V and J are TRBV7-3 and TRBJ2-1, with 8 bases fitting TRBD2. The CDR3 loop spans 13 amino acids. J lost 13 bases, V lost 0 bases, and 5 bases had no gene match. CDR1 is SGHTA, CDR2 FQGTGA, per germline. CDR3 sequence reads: CASSLTLTSGQFF. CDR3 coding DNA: TGTGCCAGCAGCTTAACGCTAACTAGCGGACAGTTCTTC.

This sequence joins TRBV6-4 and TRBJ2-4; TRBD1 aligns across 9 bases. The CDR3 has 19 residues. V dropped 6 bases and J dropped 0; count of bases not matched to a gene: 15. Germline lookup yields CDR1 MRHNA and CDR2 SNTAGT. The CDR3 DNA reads TGTGCCAGCAGCCACTACCCTAATGGACAGGGGTTAGCCAAAAACATTCAGTACTTC. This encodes CASSHYPNGQGLAKNIQYF.

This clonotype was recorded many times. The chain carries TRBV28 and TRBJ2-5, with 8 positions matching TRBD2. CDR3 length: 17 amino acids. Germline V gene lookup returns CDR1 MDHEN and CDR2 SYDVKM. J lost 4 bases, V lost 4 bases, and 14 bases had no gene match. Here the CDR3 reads CASSSSRWREEVETQYF. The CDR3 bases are TGTGCCAGCAGTTCGTCCCGGTGGCGGGAGGAGGTAGAGACCCAGTACTTC. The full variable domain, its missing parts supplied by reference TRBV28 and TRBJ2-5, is DVKVTQSSRYLVKRTGEKVFLECVQDMDHENMFWYRQDPGLGLRLIYFSYDVKMKEKGDIPEGYSVSREKKERFSLILESASTNQTSMYLCASSSSRWREEVETQYFGPGTRLLVL.

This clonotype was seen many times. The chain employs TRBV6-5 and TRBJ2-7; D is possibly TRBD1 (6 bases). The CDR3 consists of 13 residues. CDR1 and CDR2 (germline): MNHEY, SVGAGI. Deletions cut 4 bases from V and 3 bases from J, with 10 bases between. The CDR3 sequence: CASSSPDSYEQYF. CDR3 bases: TGTGCCAGCAGTTCCCCGGACAGCTACGAGCAGTACTTC.

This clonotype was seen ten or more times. The CDR3 is CSASGAGELFF. DNA of the CDR3: TGCAGCGCGAGTGGGGCCGGGGAGCTGTTTTTT. V usage is TRBV29-1 and J usage is TRBJ2-2; no firm D call. V was cut by 7 bases and J by 6 bases, with 9 bases left in between. Germline V gene sequence: CDR1 SQVTM, CDR2 ANQGSEA. The CDR3 is made up of 11 amino acids.

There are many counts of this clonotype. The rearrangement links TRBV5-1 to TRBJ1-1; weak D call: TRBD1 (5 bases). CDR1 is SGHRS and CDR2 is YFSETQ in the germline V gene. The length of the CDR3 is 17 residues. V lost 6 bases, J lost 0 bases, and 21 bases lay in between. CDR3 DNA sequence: TGCGCCAGCAACCAAATTTTCCCGGGACTCATGAACACTGAAGCTTTCTTT. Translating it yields CASNQIFPGLMNTEAFF.

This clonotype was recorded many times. The CDR3 DNA reads as TGTGCCAGCAGCTTCTCCGGATGGACTAGCGATGAAGAGCAGTACTTC. Translating gives CASSFSGWTSDEEQYF. The chain uses TRBV13 and TRBJ2-7; TRBD2 agrees at 9 bases. Germline V lookup: CDR1 PRHDT, CDR2 FYEKMQ (reference sequence). Trimming took 3 bases from V and 7 from J; bases not matched to a gene: 13. CDR3 size: 16 residues.

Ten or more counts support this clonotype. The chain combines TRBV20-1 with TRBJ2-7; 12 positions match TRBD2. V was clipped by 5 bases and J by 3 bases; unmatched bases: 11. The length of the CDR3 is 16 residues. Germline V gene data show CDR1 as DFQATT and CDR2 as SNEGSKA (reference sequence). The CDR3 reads CSASPSGRALIYEQYF. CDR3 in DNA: TGCAGTGCTTCCCCTAGCGGGAGGGCCCTAATCTACGAGCAGTACTTC.

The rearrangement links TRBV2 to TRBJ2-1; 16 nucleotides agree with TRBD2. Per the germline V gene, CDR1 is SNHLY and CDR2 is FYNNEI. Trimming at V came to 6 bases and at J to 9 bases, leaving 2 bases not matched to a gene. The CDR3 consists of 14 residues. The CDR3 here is CASSGTSGRGEQFF. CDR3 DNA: TGTGCCAGCAGCGGGACTAGCGGGAGGGGTGAGCAGTTCTTC.

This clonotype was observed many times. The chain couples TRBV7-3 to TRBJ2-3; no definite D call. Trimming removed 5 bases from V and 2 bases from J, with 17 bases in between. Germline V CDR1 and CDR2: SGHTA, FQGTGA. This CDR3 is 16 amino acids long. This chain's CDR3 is CASSILRATHTDTQYF. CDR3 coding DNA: TGTGCCAGCAGCATACTACGGGCGACCCACACAGATACGCAGTATTTT.

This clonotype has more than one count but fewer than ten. CDR3 protein: CAWSVTGGIGTEAFF. CDR3 nucleotides: TGTGCCTGGAGTGTGACAGGGGGAATCGGCACTGAAGCTTTCTTT. The gene calls are TRBV30 and TRBJ1-1; TRBD1 matches 9 bases. Per the germline V gene, CDR1 is GTSNPN and CDR2 is SVGIG (reference sequence). The CDR3 extends over 15 amino acids. V trimming: 0 bases; J trimming: 4 bases; junction bases outside the gene matches: 6.

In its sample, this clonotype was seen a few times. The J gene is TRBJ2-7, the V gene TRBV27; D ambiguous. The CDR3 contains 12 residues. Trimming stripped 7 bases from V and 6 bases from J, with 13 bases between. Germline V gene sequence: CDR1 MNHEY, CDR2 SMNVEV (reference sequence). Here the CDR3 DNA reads TGTGCCAGCACCCTTAAGGGCCTCGAGCAGTACTTC. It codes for CASTLKGLEQYF.

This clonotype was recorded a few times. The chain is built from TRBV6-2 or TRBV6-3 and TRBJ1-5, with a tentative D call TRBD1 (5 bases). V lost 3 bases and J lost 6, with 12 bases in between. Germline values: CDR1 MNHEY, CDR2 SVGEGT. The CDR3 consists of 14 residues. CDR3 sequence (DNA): TGTGCCAGCAGTTATTGGGGGTCAGGTCAGCCCCAGCATTTT. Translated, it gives CASSYWGSGQPQHF.

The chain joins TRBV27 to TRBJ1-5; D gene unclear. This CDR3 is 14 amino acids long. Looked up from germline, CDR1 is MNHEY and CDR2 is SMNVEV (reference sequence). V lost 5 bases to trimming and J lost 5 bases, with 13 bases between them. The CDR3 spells CASSPRDPYQPQHF. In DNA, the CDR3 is TGTGCCAGCAGTCCTCGAGACCCTTATCAGCCCCAGCATTTT.

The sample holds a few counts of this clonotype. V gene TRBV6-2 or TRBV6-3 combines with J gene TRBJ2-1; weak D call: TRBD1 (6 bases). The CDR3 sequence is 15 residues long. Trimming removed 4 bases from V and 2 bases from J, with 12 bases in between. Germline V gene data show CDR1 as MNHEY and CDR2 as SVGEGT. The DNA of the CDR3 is TGTGCCAGCAGTTCCGACAGGAGTCCCTACAATGAGCAGTTCTTC. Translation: CASSSDRSPYNEQFF.

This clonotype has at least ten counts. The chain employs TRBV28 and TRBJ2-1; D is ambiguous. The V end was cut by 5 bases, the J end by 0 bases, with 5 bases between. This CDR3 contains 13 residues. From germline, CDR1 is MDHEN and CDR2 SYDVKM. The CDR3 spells CASSLSSYNEQFF. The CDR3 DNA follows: TGTGCCAGCAGTCTAAGCTCCTACAATGAGCAGTTCTTC.

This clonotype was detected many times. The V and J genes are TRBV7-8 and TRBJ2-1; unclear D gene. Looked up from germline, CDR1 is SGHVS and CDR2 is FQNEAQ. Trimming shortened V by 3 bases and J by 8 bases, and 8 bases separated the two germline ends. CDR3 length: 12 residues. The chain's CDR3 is CASSFTIDEQFF. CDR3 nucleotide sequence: TGTGCCAGCAGCTTTACGATCGATGAGCAGTTCTTC.

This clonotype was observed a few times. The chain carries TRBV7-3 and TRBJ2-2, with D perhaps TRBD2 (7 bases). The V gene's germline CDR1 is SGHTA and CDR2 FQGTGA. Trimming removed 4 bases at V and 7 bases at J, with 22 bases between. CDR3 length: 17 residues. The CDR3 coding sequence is TGTGCCAGCAGCTCCCCCCGGGGGCTAGCGGTGAGCGGGGAGCTGTTTTTT. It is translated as CASSSPRGLAVSGELFF.

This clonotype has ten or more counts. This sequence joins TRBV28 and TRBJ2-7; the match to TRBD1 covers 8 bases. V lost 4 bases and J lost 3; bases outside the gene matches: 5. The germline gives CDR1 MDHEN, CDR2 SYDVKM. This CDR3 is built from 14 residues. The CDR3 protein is CASSSGQADYEQYF. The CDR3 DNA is TGTGCCAGCAGTTCGGGACAGGCCGACTACGAGCAGTACTTC.

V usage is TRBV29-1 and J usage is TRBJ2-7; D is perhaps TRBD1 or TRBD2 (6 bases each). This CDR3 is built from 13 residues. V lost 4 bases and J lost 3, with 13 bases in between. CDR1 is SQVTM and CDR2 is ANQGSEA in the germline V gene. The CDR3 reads CSVVGGQFYEQYF. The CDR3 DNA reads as TGCAGCGTTGTGGGGGGACAATTCTACGAGCAGTACTTC.

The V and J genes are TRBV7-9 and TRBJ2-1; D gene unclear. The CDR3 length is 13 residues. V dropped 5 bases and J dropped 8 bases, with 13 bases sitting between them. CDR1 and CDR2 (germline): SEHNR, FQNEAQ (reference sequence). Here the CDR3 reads CASSAPRGDEQFF. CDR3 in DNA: TGTGCCAGCAGCGCCCCCAGAGGCGATGAGCAGTTCTTC.